Each of the 32 T cell receptor beta chains below was sequenced from the same sample in a study of cytotoxic CD8 clonotypes in ibrutinib-treated CLL. Measured with immunoSEQ multiplex PCR; TCRdb has only the in-frame clones, and not every one. The data show about 7,000 clones, less than 75% seen once. The sample in question was PBMCs, obtained before ibrutinib treatment. All receptors come from a human donor with chronic lymphocytic leukemia.

V gene TRBV19 combines with J gene TRBJ2-3; D uncertain. V was clipped by 2 bases and J by 4 bases, with 13 bases between them. From germline, CDR1 is LNHDA and CDR2 SQIVND (reference sequence). The CDR3 runs to 15 residues. The CDR3 region is CASSISYRWADTQYF. CDR3 nucleotide sequence: TGTGCCAGTAGTATATCTTATCGGTGGGCAGATACGCAGTATTTT.

The chain is built from TRBV11-2 and TRBJ1-5; D is ambiguous. The CDR3 extends over 17 amino acids. V gave up 2 bases and J gave up 5 bases, with 19 bases separating them. The germline V gene encodes CDR1 SGHAT and CDR2 FQNNGV. CDR3 nucleotides: TGTGCCAGCAGCTTACCCCGGGTTTGGGGATCACATCAGCCCCAGCATTTT. This sequence encodes CASSLPRVWGSHQPQHF. Drawing the rest from reference TRBV11-2 and TRBJ1-5, the complete variable domain is EAGVAQSPRYKIIEKRQSVAFWCNPISGHATLYWYQQILGQGPKLLIQFQNNGVVDDSQLPKDRFSAERLKGVDSTLKIQPAKLEDSAVYLCASSLPRVWGSHQPQHFGDGTRLSIL.

The chain has TRBV9 and TRBJ1-2, with a weak D call TRBD1 (6 bases). The CDR3 totals 15 residues. Trimming pared 0 bases from V and 4 bases from J, leaving 13 bases between. Germline V lookup: CDR1 SGDLS, CDR2 YYNGEE. For the CDR3, the DNA is TGTGCCAGCAGCGTAGCGTCACCCAGGGGCTATGGCTACACCTTC. Amino acid sequence: CASSVASPRGYGYTF.

The V call is TRBV5-5, the J call TRBJ2-2; D may be TRBD2 (7 bases). V lost 5 bases and J lost 3, with 17 bases in between. There are 16 residues in the CDR3. The germline gives CDR1 SGHKS, CDR2 YYEKEE (reference sequence). CDR3 sequence (DNA): TGTGCCAGCAGGCCAGGGAGCGGGACACACACCGGGGAGCTGTTTTTT. Translation: CASRPGSGTHTGELFF.

The chain is built from TRBV16 and TRBJ1-2; 11 bases fit TRBD1. The CDR3 length is 14 residues. Trimming removed 2 bases from V and 5 bases from J; junction bases left unmatched: 1. Germline V gives CDR1 KGHSY, CDR2 FQNENV. The CDR3 nucleotides are TGTGCCAGCAGCCAAGGACAGGGGGCGTATGGCTACACCTTC. Amino acids: CASSQGQGAYGYTF.

The gene calls are TRBV7-9 and TRBJ1-5; D may be TRBD1 (6 bases). The CDR3 runs to 15 residues. Germline V gene data show CDR1 as SEHNR and CDR2 as FQNEAQ (reference sequence). V was clipped by 5 bases and J by 0 bases, with 11 bases between them. The CDR3: CASSPGQFSNQPQHF. The CDR3 region has the DNA TGTGCCAGCAGCCCAGGACAGTTTAGCAATCAGCCCCAGCATTTT.

The chain couples TRBV5-1 to TRBJ2-7; D may be TRBD2 (6 bases). V was cut by 7 bases and J by 5 bases, with 19 bases left in between. CDR1 and CDR2 (germline): SGHRS, YFSETQ. This CDR3 region has 14 residues. CDR3 protein: CASHQVGGIDEQYF. The CDR3 bases are TGCGCCAGCCACCAAGTCGGAGGGATCGACGAGCAGTACTTC.

This clone was observed a few times. The chain combines TRBV18 with TRBJ1-1; the D gene is possibly TRBD1 (5 bases). The V gene lost 2 bases and the J gene lost 4 bases, with 8 bases spanning the gap. The V gene's germline CDR1 is KGHSH and CDR2 LQKENI. The CDR3 is 13 amino acids. Here the CDR3 DNA reads TGTGCCAGCTCACCAGTCGGGGCCACTGAAGCTTTCTTT. It encodes CASSPVGATEAFF.

CDR3 in DNA: TGTGCCAGCAGCTCACGGGTTGTCGGGGGCGAAGGTGGAAACACCATATATTTT. Encoded protein: CASSSRVVGGEGGNTIYF. This chain joins TRBV5-5 and TRBJ1-3, with a weak D call TRBD1 (6 bases). Germline V gene lookup returns CDR1 SGHKS and CDR2 YYEKEE (reference sequence). The CDR3 runs to 18 residues. Trimming removed 3 bases at V and 3 bases at J, with 22 bases between.

The J gene is TRBJ1-1, the V gene TRBV10-3; the D gene is possibly TRBD1 (6 bases). With 6 bases removed from V and 1 base from J, the gap between germline ends came to 15 bases. Germline values: CDR1 ENHRY, CDR2 SYGVKD. The CDR3 loop spans 15 amino acids. In DNA, the CDR3 is TGTGCCATCAGGGCACAGGGCGGGGGGAACACTGAAGCTTTCTTT. As protein: CAIRAQGGGNTEAFF.

The rearrangement joins TRBV6-1 to TRBJ2-2, with D uncertain. This CDR3 region has 11 residues. From germline, CDR1 is MNHNS and CDR2 SASEGT. Trimming took off 5 bases at V and 6 bases at J, with 4 bases between the two ends. CDR3 coding DNA: TGTGCCAGCAGTTTCGCCGGGGAGCTGTTTTTT. As protein: CASSFAGELFF.

The rearrangement links TRBV27 to TRBJ1-2; no reliable D call. V lost 5 bases and J 5 bases, leaving 15 bases between the germline ends. Per the germline V gene, CDR1 is MNHEY and CDR2 is SMNVEV (reference sequence). The CDR3 sequence is 14 residues long. The CDR3 DNA is TGTGCCAGCAGTAACGCCCATGGCCTTTATGGCTACACCTTC. Translating it yields CASSNAHGLYGYTF.

The J gene is TRBJ1-2, the V gene TRBV11-2; 7 bases map to TRBD1. Germline values: CDR1 SGHAT, CDR2 FQNNGV. With 5 bases clipped from V and 5 bases from J, the junction kept 5 bases outside the gene matches. This CDR3 spans 13 amino acids. CDR3 bases: TGTGCCAGCAGCCCGGACAGGAGTTATGGCTACACCTTC. Protein product: CASSPDRSYGYTF.

The chain recombines TRBV7-2 with TRBJ1-3, with D possibly being TRBD1 (6 bases). The CDR3 covers 15 residues. Looked up from germline, CDR1 is SGHTA and CDR2 is FQGNSA. With 1 base removed from V and 2 bases from J, the gap between germline ends came to 9 bases. CDR3 residues: CASSLVGGTGNTIYF. CDR3 nucleotides: TGTGCCAGCAGCTTAGTGGGGGGCACTGGAAACACCATATATTTT.

This clone was counted a few times. This sequence joins TRBV6-1 and TRBJ1-6; a possible D gene is TRBD1 (6 bases). This CDR3 region has 16 residues. The V gene's germline CDR1 is MNHNS and CDR2 SASEGT. The germline V and J ends were trimmed by 4 bases and 4 bases, with 14 bases remaining between them. CDR3 sequence (DNA): TGTGCCAGCAGTGCAACCTGGACAGATTATAATTCACCCCTCCACTTT. It yields the protein CASSATWTDYNSPLHF.

V gene TRBV7-3 combines with J gene TRBJ2-5, with 11 bases identical to TRBD2. Germline lookup yields CDR1 SGHTA and CDR2 FQGTGA. V gave up 4 bases and J gave up 4 bases; unmatched junction bases: 5. CDR3 length equals 15 residues. DNA of the CDR3: TGTGCCAGCAGCTCGTCTAGCGGGAGGCGAGAGACCCAGTACTTC. Its protein is CASSSSSGRRETQYF.

The genes are TRBV25-1 and TRBJ2-7; no definite D call. The V end lost 5 bases, the J end lost 4 bases, and 6 bases lay between the germline ends. The length of the CDR3 is 11 residues. Germline assignment: CDR1 MGHDK and CDR2 SYGVNS. The CDR3 sequence: CASSPAYEQYF. The CDR3 region has the DNA TGTGCCAGCAGTCCTGCTTACGAGCAGTACTTC.

The rearrangement uses TRBV6-6 and TRBJ1-5; 11 bases are a match to TRBD1. This CDR3 has 14 residues. The V gene end was trimmed by 4 bases and the J gene end by 6 bases; junction bases not matched to a gene: 2. Germline values: CDR1 MNHNY, CDR2 SVGAGI (reference sequence). This CDR3 is CASSLGQGGQPQHF. The CDR3 DNA follows: TGTGCCAGCAGTTTGGGACAGGGGGGTCAGCCCCAGCATTTT.

The rearrangement joins TRBV21-1 to TRBJ1-1; the table assigns TRBD1, which was not confirmed against the DNA. TRBV21-1 is designated a pseudogene. CDR3 length: 12 amino acids. The DNA for the CDR3 is TGTGCCAGCAGCAATGGTCGGACAGGGGCTTTCTTT. Protein sequence: CASSNGRTGAFF.

The chain couples TRBV5-1 to TRBJ1-2, with 9 bases aligning to TRBD1. The trim removed 0 bases at V and 6 bases at J, leaving 6 bases unmatched. The germline gives CDR1 SGHRS, CDR2 YFSETQ. The CDR3 length is 15 residues. CDR3: CASSLEGQGIDGYTF. As DNA, the CDR3 is TGCGCCAGCAGCTTGGAGGGACAGGGAATTGATGGCTACACCTTC.

For the CDR3, the DNA is TGTGCCAGCAGCCTAATGACTGGGAACACTGAAGCTTTCTTT. Encoded protein: CASSLMTGNTEAFF. The chain is built from TRBV9 and TRBJ1-1; D call uncertain. This CDR3 has 14 amino acids. Germline CDR1 SGDLS, CDR2 YYNGEE. V was shortened by 4 bases and J by 1 base, with 11 bases between the two germline ends.

The CDR3 nucleotides read TGCGCCAGCAGCCAAGATCTAGGACTCACCGGGGAGCTGTTTTTT. Translating it yields CASSQDLGLTGELFF. The genes are TRBV4-1 and TRBJ2-2, with D possibly TRBD2 on 5 matching bases. The CDR3 loop spans 15 amino acids. V shed 0 bases and J shed 4 bases, with 9 bases lying between them. CDR1 is MGHRA and CDR2 is YSYEKL in the germline V gene.

CDR3 DNA: TGTGCCAGCAGCTTTGGCGGCGGGGGGAGAGAGACCCAGTACTTC. Its protein product is CASSFGGGGRETQYF. The rearrangement links TRBV7-9 to TRBJ2-5; the match to TRBD2 covers 8 bases. The junction had 7 bases not matched to a gene; V was cut back by 3 bases and J by 4 bases. This CDR3 spans 15 amino acids. CDR1 is SEHNR and CDR2 is FQNEAQ in the germline V gene (reference sequence).

The rearrangement uses TRBV5-5 and TRBJ2-5; 12 bases align to TRBD1. The CDR3 has 15 amino acids. Germline CDR1 and CDR2: SGHKS and YYEKEE (reference sequence). The J segment lost 5 bases and the V segment lost 6 bases, leaving 8 bases of the junction unmatched. CDR3 sequence (DNA): TGTGCCAGCACCGTGGGACAGGGGGCCCGGGAGACCCAGTACTTC. Its translation: CASTVGQGARETQYF.

The chain is built from TRBV29-1 and TRBJ2-3; D remains ambiguous. Trimming removed 0 bases at V and 8 bases at J, with 12 bases between. CDR3 length: 13 residues. Germline CDR1 is SQVTM and CDR2 is ANQGSEA. The CDR3 region has the DNA TGCAGCGTTGAAGAAGGACGAGCGTCTACGCAGTATTTT. Protein: CSVEEGRASTQYF.

This clone was recorded a few times. This sequence joins TRBV2 and TRBJ2-5, with no clear D. This CDR3 is built from 13 residues. Trimming took 4 bases from V and 1 from J, leaving 7 bases between them. Germline-derived CDR1 and CDR2 are SNHLY and FYNNEI. The CDR3 loop reads CASSVSVQETQYF. DNA for the CDR3: TGTGCCAGCAGTGTGTCGGTCCAAGAGACCCAGTACTTC.

This clone was seen a few times. The chain recombines TRBV18 with TRBJ1-1, with 9 bases matching TRBD1. From germline, CDR1 is KGHSH and CDR2 LQKENI. J was trimmed by 0 bases and V by 5 bases; bases with no gene match: 10. The CDR3 is 17 residues long. The CDR3 region has the DNA TGTGCCAGCTCAGCGTCCCGGGACAGGGTTATGAACACTGAAGCTTTCTTT. Protein: CASSASRDRVMNTEAFF.

The chain employs TRBV4-2 and TRBJ2-7; TRBD2 agrees at 11 bases. The CDR3 has 18 residues. Germline trimming cut 0 bases from V and 3 bases from J; bases unmatched to any gene: 10. Germline lookup yields CDR1 LGHNA and CDR2 YNFKEQ. The CDR3 protein is CASSQEVFLAGGNYEQYF. CDR3 sequence (DNA): TGTGCCAGCAGCCAAGAAGTATTTTTAGCGGGGGGGAACTACGAGCAGTACTTC.

V gene TRBV27 combines with J gene TRBJ1-2, with D maybe TRBD1 (6 bases). The CDR3 is 16 amino acids. The germline V gene has CDR1 MNHEY and CDR2 SMNVEV (reference sequence). V shed 5 bases and J shed 7 bases, with 23 bases lying between them. CDR3 in DNA: TGTGCCAGCAGTCCTTCATCTGGTTGGGGGGGCATTGGCTACACCTTC. It encodes CASSPSSGWGGIGYTF.

This clone came up a few times. The genes are TRBV4-1 and TRBJ1-5, with TRBD1 matching over 7 bases. Germline V gene data show CDR1 as MGHRA and CDR2 as YSYEKL. The CDR3 loop spans 15 amino acids. V trimming: 4 bases; J trimming: 7 bases; junction bases outside the gene matches: 10. The CDR3 DNA reads TGCGCCAGCAGCCTAAGACAGGGAAAAGAGCAGCCCCAGCATTTT. Translating gives CASSLRQGKEQPQHF.

This clone showed up just a few times. The V and J genes are TRBV27 and TRBJ1-6, with TRBD1 identical over 7 bases. Unmatched junction bases numbered 4, after V lost 7 bases and J lost 7 bases. The CDR3 consists of 13 residues. Per the germline V gene, CDR1 is MNHEY and CDR2 is SMNVEV (reference sequence). CDR3 bases: TGTGCCAGCAACGACAGGGCGAATTCACCCCTCCACTTT. Amino acid sequence: CASNDRANSPLHF.

This rearrangement joins TRBV10-2 to TRBJ2-1; 7 bases agree with TRBD2. Unmatched junction bases numbered 8, after V lost 0 bases and J lost 0 bases. Germline V gene sequence: CDR1 WSHSY, CDR2 SAAADI. The CDR3 runs to 18 residues. CDR3 sequence reads: CASSESGLAAISYNEQFF. The CDR3 bases are TGCGCCAGCAGTGAGTCGGGGCTAGCGGCTATCTCCTACAATGAGCAGTTCTTC.